This T cell receptor beta chain is drawn from a study of blood T cell repertoires in COVID-19 (dated by TCRdb to the early 2020s). About the investigation overall: Collaborator samples came from the United States, Italy and Spain and covered acute and convalescent phases of COVID-19. The repertoires were made available in a free public database intended to serve as a resource for research on the immune response to SARS-CoV-2. The prospective study material was composed of cDNA or gDNA derived from T cells, B-cell-depleted T cells, or PBMCs. The samples were drawn from the first 160 participants of the ongoing ImmuneRACE study and from 1,254 subjects provided by 6 global collaborators. Where HLA class I and class II types were available, the types were taken from metadata supplied by the sample provider, not from assay-based typing. Deeply sampled blood TCRbeta repertoires from subjects exposed to, actively infected with, or recovered from COVID-19 were included in the dataset. The sample metadata nearly always contained a de-identified subject ID, COVID-19 status, age in years and sex. Overall study outcomes, separate from this receptor: Clinical and demographic metadata were provided uncurated, with the amount varying by source and participant.

Collaborating institutions collected whole blood in K2EDTA tubes following their own protocols. For TCRbeta analysis, collaborators shipped samples in one of three forms: frozen whole blood, isolated PBMCs, or DNA extracted from either of those sample types. TCRbeta CDR3 regions were amplified from genomic DNA using the immunoSEQ Assay, a bias-controlled multiplex PCR. Per the authors' processing: Within the assay, amplification of reference gene primers was used to estimate how many nucleated cells each sample contained. To quantify the absolute abundance of each unique TCRbeta CDR3 rearrangement, sequence reads were collapsed and filtered. For each sample, productive Simpson clonality was calculated as the square root of Simpson's diversity index across productive rearrangements. The clones in this table, taken by TCRdb from immuneACCESS, are in-frame only. Not every clone is retained; where verified, under half of the shortfall comes from an unresolved V gene, and the cause of the rest is unknown. From that table come the V and J calls and clone size; the DNA was used to work out D and trimming. For this sample there are some 110,000 clones; around four fifths appear just once. The top ten constitute about 2.1% of the sample.

The germline V gene specifies SGHRS as CDR1 and YFSETQ as CDR2. The CDR3 runs 15 residues from the cysteine to the phenylalanine. Here the CDR3 DNA is all that survives: 45 bases in frame from base 1. From V the trimming removes 4 bases and from J it removes 7 bases, while the gene matches leave 10 bases of the junction unaccounted for. A note on this clone: No cognate antigen has been identified for it. Qualities for individual bases were not recorded, and no much larger clone is one base off.

This receptor was obtained from a man in his thirties or forties with acute or convalescent COVID-19. The V and J segments used are TRBV5-1 and TRBJ2-1; 8 bases in the middle match TRBD1. Material: peripheral blood. The DNA is as follows: TGCGCCAGCAGCGTACTGGGACAGGTTGGGAATGAGCAGTTCTTC. Its translation reads: CASSVLGQVGNEQFF.